Listed below are T cell receptor beta chains from one sample, sequenced in a study of blood T cell repertoires in COVID-19. Repertoires were generated with immunoSEQ multiplex PCR, while TCRdb's copy carries only in-frame clones and drops some. The data hold approximately 100,000 clones, with about 85% observed a single time. The sequenced sample consisted of peripheral blood. Receptors originate from a man of 80 years or more with acute or convalescent COVID-19. Both conserved end residues are part of each CDR3. The order of the fields is J gene, clone size, V gene, D gene, CDR3 protein, CDR3 DNA. The D gene is left open where the match is weak. Size values are once, few and many counts, or a class for expanded clones, and some rows have none.

>TRBJ2-5|-|TRBV10-3|TRBD1
CAISGQGGLGETQYF
TGTGCCATCTCGGGACAGGGGGGACTCGGGGAGACCCAGTACTTC
>TRBJ2-1|-|TRBV4-1|-
CASSQELYGARSEQFF
TGCGCCAGCAGCCAAGAATTGTATGGGGCTCGGAGTGAGCAGTTCTTC
>TRBJ2-5|once|TRBV2|-
CASSARRYQETQYF
TGTGCCAGCAGTGCCCGGAGGTATCAAGAGACCCAGTACTTC
>TRBJ1-4|-|TRBV6-1|-
CASSDTGPNEKLFF
TGTGCCAGCAGTGATACAGGACCTAATGAAAAACTGTTTTTT
>TRBJ1-1|few|TRBV12-3/TRBV12-4|-
CASSPSGVTEAFF
TGTGCCAGCAGTCCAAGCGGGGTGACTGAAGCTTTCTTT
>TRBJ2-7|-|TRBV25-1|-
CASRGPSRGEQYF
TGTGCCAGCAGAGGACCCAGCAGGGGCGAGCAGTACTTC
>TRBJ2-1|-|TRBV11-3|TRBD2
CASSTTSGRSDEQFF
TGTGCCAGCAGCACGACTAGCGGGAGGTCCGATGAGCAGTTCTTC
>TRBJ2-1|-|TRBV19|TRBD2
CASSIFRTSGRADEQFF
TGTGCCAGTAGTATCTTCCGAACTAGCGGGAGGGCAGATGAGCAGTTCTTC
>TRBJ1-6|-|TRBV19|TRBD1
CAIGTGAESPLHF
TGTGCCATTGGGACAGGCGCAGAATCACCCCTCCACTTT
>TRBJ2-5|-|TRBV28|-
CASSLGGAVQETQYF
TGTGCCAGCAGTTTAGGTGGGGCAGTCCAAGAGACCCAGTACTTC
>TRBJ2-5|-|TRBV5-4|TRBD1
CASKPGQGASETQYF
TGTGCCAGCAAACCGGGACAGGGGGCGTCGGAGACCCAGTACTTC
>TRBJ2-7|-|TRBV4-1|-
CASSQGRGGSYEQYF
TGCGCCAGCAGCCAAGGAAGGGGCGGCTCCTACGAGCAGTACTTC
>TRBJ1-2|-|TRBV12-3/TRBV12-4|-
CASSQGLVGYTF
TGTGCCAGCAGCCAGGGGTTGGTCGGCTACACCTTC
>TRBJ1-5|-|TRBV19|-
CASRTRGSSQPQHF
TGTGCCAGTAGGACTAGGGGATCGAGTCAGCCCCAGCATTTT
>TRBJ2-3|-|TRBV2|-
CASSERGSTDTQYF
TGTGCCAGCAGTGAAAGGGGTAGCACAGATACGCAGTATTTT
>TRBJ2-2|-|TRBV5-1|TRBD2
CASSLGLAGTGELFF
TGCGCCAGCAGCTTGGGACTAGCGGGCACCGGGGAGCTGTTTTTT
>TRBJ1-2|few|TRBV9|-
CASSVGNNYGYTF
TGTGCCAGCAGCGTCGGGAACAACTATGGCTACACCTTC
>TRBJ1-1|-|TRBV29-1|-
CSVSFGLNTEAFF
TGCAGCGTTTCCTTTGGCTTGAACACTGAAGCTTTCTTT
>TRBJ2-1|-|TRBV6-5|-
CASRSPFWGEDEQFF
TGTGCCAGCAGGTCTCCCTTCTGGGGGGAGGATGAGCAGTTCTTC
>TRBJ1-1|-|TRBV5-4|-
CASSVASRPGSEAFF
TGTGCCAGCAGCGTAGCGTCACGACCGGGATCTGAAGCTTTCTTT